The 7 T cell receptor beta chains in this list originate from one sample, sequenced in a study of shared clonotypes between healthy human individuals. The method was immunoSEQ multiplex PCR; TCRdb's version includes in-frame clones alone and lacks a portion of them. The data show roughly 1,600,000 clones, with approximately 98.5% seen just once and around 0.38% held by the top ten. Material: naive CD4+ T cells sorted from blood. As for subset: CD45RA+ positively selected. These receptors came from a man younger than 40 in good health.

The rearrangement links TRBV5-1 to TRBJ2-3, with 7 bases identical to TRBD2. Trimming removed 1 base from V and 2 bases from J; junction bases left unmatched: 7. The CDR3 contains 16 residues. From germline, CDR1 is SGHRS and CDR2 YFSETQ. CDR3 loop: CASSLPSGEPTDTQYF. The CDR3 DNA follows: TGCGCCAGCAGCTTGCCCAGCGGGGAACCCACAGATACGCAGTATTTT.

The CDR3 reads CSALYYEQYF. The CDR3 DNA is TGCAGTGCTCTTTACTACGAGCAGTACTTC. This chain connects TRBV20-1 to TRBJ2-7; D remains ambiguous. In germline, CDR1 is DFQATT, CDR2 SNEGSKA (reference sequence). This CDR3 spans 10 amino acids. V was pared by 5 bases and J by 3 bases, with 5 bases between.

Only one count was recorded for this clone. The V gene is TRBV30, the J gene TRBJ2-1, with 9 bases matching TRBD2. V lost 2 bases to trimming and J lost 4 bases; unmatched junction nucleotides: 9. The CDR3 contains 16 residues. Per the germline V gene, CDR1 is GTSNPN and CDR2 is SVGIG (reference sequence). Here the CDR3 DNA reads TGTGCCTGGAGTCGGATTAGCGGGAGAGGTTACAATGAGCAGTTCTTC. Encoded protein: CAWSRISGRGYNEQFF.

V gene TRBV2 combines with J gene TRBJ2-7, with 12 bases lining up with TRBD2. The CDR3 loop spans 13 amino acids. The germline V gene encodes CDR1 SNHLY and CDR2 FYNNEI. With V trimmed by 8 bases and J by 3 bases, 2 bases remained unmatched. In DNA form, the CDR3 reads TGTGCCAGCGGACTAGCGGGACTCTACGAGCAGTACTTC. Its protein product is CASGLAGLYEQYF.

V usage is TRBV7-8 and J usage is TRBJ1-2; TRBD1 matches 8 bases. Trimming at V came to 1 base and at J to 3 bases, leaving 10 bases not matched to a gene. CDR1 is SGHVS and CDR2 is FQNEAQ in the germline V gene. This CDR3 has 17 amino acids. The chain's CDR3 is CASSLVGGQGNYYGYTF. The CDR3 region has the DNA TGTGCCAGCAGCTTAGTAGGTGGACAGGGAAATTACTATGGCTACACCTTC.

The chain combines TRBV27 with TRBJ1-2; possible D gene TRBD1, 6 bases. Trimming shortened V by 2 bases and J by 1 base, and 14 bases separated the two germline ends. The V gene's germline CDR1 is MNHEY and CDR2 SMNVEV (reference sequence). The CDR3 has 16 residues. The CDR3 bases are TGTGCCAGCAGTTTAATGGGGCAGGGGAATAACTATGGCTACACCTTC. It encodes CASSLMGQGNNYGYTF.

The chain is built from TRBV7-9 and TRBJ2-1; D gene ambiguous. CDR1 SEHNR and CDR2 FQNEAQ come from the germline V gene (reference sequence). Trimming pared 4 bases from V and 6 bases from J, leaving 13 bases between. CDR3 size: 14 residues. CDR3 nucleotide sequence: TGTGCCAGCAGCTCTCAGGTTTATTTCAATGAGCAGTTCTTC. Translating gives CASSSQVYFNEQFF.